This T cell receptor beta chain was profiled in a study of beta chain features in type 1 diabetes. Across the whole study: All samples combined gave fewer than 110 million sorted cells for examination. Study-wide results and caveats: Individuals with type 1 diabetes displayed fewer insertions and more deletions at VDJ junctions.

Naive, central memory, regulatory and stem cell-like memory cells within the CD4+ compartment were sorted using CD45RO/CCR7/CD25/CD127/CD95/CD27. CDR1 and CDR2 (germline): SGHDT, YYEEEE. The CDR3 runs 13 residues. The ends were cut back, 1 base at V and 11 bases at J, with 15 bases in the middle. The authors reverse transcribed all of the isolated RNA, so sequencing captured expressed TCRB transcripts. The average output of naive, central memory and regulatory T cell samples was about 3.57 million reads. Sequenced by immunoSEQ multiplex PCR; TCRdb stores in-frame clones only, minus some. The sample records about 220,000 clones, approximately 11% being singletons. With respect to this clone: Its antigen is unknown.

The sequencing input was central memory CD4+ T cells from blood. This chain uses TRBV5-6 with TRBJ1-1, with D unclear. The clonotype comes from a man between 18 and 29 years old in good health. The CDR3 sequence: CASSLRREGDAFF. CDR3 DNA: TGTGCCAGCAGCTTGCGGCGGGAGGGAGATGCTTTCTTT.